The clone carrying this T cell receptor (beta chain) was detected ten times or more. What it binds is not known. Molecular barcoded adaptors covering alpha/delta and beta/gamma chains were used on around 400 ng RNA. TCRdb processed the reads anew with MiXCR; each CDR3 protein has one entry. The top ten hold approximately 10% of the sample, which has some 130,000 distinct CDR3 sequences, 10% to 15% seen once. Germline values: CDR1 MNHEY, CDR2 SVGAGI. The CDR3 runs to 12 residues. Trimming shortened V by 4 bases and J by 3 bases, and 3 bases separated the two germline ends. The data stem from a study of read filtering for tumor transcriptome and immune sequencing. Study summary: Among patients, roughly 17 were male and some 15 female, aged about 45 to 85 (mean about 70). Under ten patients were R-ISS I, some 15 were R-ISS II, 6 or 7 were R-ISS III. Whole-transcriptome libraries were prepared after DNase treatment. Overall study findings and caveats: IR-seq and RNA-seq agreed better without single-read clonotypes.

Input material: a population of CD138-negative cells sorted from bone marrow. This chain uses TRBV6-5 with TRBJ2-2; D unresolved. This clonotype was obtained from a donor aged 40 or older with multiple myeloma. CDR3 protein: CASSFYTGELFF. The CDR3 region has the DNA TGTGCCAGCAGTTTCTACACCGGGGAGCTGTTTTTT.